This is a list of T cell receptor beta chains from one sample in a study of T-cell reconstitution after alpha-beta-depleted transplantation in children. MiXCR was run by TCRdb on the PCR reads, yielding one entry per CDR3 protein. The sample contains around 360,000 distinct CDR3 sequences, 10% of which appear only once. The source material was PBMCs from the stem cell graft donor, sampled from the stem cell graft. The receptors were sampled from a human donor who donated a stem cell graft to a child with acute lymphoblastic leukemia. The CDR3 runs from the conserved cysteine through the conserved F or W. D genes are given only for firm matches. For some rows the clone size is stated as once, few or many, or as a class when expanded; others skip it.

size,J,D,V,DNA,CDR3
.,TRBJ2-2,.,TRBV3-1,TGTGCCAGCAGCCAAGTCCGCAGAGGGCTGGCACCCGGTCCGCTGTTTTTT,CASSQVRRGLAPGPLFF
few,TRBJ2-7,.,TRBV7-9,TGTGCCAGCAGCCCCCGGACTAATCCCTACGAGCAGTACTTC,CASSPRTNPYEQYF
many,TRBJ2-3,.,TRBV28,TGTGCCAGCAGTCTCAGGGTTATTCGCACAGATACGCAGTATTTT,CASSLRVIRTDTQYF
.,TRBJ2-5,.,TRBV5-6,TGTGCCAGCAGCCCCGCCGCACGGGACCCCTACCAAGAGACCCAGTACTTC,CASSPAARDPYQETQYF
few,TRBJ2-1,TRBD2,TRBV9,TGTGCCAGCAGCGTAGGGGCGGGAGGGATAAATGAGCAGTTCTTC,CASSVGAGGINEQFF
.,TRBJ2-2,.,TRBV7-2,TGTGCCAGCAGCGGACAGACCCACACCGGGGAGCTGTTTTTT,CASSGQTHTGELFF
.,TRBJ1-6,.,TRBV20-1,TGCAGTGCTCCCGACAGCTCCTATAATTCACCCCTCCACTTT,CSAPDSSYNSPLHF
.,TRBJ2-3,.,TRBV28,TGTGCCAGTGATGGAAACACAGATACGCAGTATTTT,CASDGNTDTQYF
few,TRBJ2-1,TRBD1,TRBV5-6,TGTGCCAGCAGCTTGTACACAGGGGGCATTGGGGAGCAGTTCTTC,CASSLYTGGIGEQFF
many,TRBJ2-4,.,TRBV4-2,TGTGCCAGCAGCCAAGAGGGAGCCAAAAACATTCAGTACTTC,CASSQEGAKNIQYF
.,TRBJ2-1,TRBD2,TRBV20-1,TGCAGTGCAGAGACTAGCGGGACTCCAAATGAGCAGTTCTTC,CSAETSGTPNEQFF
.,TRBJ2-1,.,TRBV7-9,TGTTTGAGCAGCCGACTAGGCACTAATGAGCAGTTCTTC,CLSSRLGTNEQFF
.,TRBJ2-7,TRBD2,TRBV7-2,TGTGCCAGCAGCCCCACCGGGACTAGCGGGAGCTACGAGCAGTACTTC,CASSPTGTSGSYEQYF
.,TRBJ1-6,.,TRBV10-3,TGTGCCATCAGCCGAGATTGGGGGCCCAATTCACCCCTCCACTTT,CAISRDWGPNSPLHF
few,TRBJ2-1,TRBD2,TRBV29-1,TGCAGCGTTGGTAGCGGGAGGGTCAATGAGCAGTTCTTC,CSVGSGRVNEQFF
.,TRBJ2-2,TRBD1,TRBV12-3/TRBV12-4,TGTGCCTGCTGTTTAGCCTCCGCCCGGGACAGGGGGTACACCGGGGAGCTGTTTTTT,CACCLASARDRGYTGELFF
many,TRBJ2-2,TRBD1,TRBV30,TGTGCCTGGAGCGCGGGACAGGGGATAAACACCGGGGAGCTGTTTTTT,CAWSAGQGINTGELFF
many,TRBJ2-5,.,TRBV20-1,TGCAGTGCTGACTCAGTGGGGGAGACCCAGTACTTC,CSADSVGETQYF
.,TRBJ2-6,.,TRBV2,TGTGCCAGCATCTCCTCTGGGGCCAACGTCCTGACTTTC,CASISSGANVLTF
few,TRBJ1-1,.,TRBV5-1,TGCGCCAGCAGGTACGGGAACACTGAAGCTTTCTTT,CASRYGNTEAFF
few,TRBJ2-1,.,TRBV5-1,TGCGCCAGCTTGGAGCCCTCCTACAATGAGCAGTTCTTC,CASLEPSYNEQFF
many,TRBJ2-1,TRBD2,TRBV4-2,TGTGCCACTCGGGGGTCTAGCGGGACTAATGAGCAGTTCTTC,CATRGSSGTNEQFF
many,TRBJ2-7,.,TRBV9,TGTGCCAGCAGCGTAGGAACTAACTCCTACGAGCAGTACTTC,CASSVGTNSYEQYF
.,TRBJ2-7,.,TRBV7-2,TGTGCCAGCAGTGTTGGGAGTGGATACGAGCAGTACTTC,CASSVGSGYEQYF
.,TRBJ1-2,TRBD1,TRBV27,TGTGCCAGCAGAAAGGGGACGGGACAGTTTTATGGCTACACCTTC,CASRKGTGQFYGYTF
many,TRBJ2-3,.,TRBV3-1,TGTGCCAGCAGCCAAGAACTAGCCCCAGATACGCAGTATTTT,CASSQELAPDTQYF
many,TRBJ1-5,.,TRBV7-9,TGTGCCAGCAGCTCAGCTGGGGGCAATCAGCCCCAGCATTTT,CASSSAGGNQPQHF
many,TRBJ2-1,TRBD2,TRBV20-1,TGCAGTGCGGACCTAGCGGGCGAGCGGATCTACAATGAGCAGTTCTTC,CSADLAGERIYNEQFF
few,TRBJ2-2,.,TRBV5-1,TGCGCCAGCACCTGGTCAGGGCCGGACACCGGGGAGCTGTTTTTT,CASTWSGPDTGELFF
many,TRBJ2-1,.,TRBV4-1,TGCGCCAGCAGCCAAGAAGGGTACAGTGAGCAGTTCTTC,CASSQEGYSEQFF
few,TRBJ2-7,.,TRBV7-2,TGTGCCAGCAGCTTAGCGCGGGGCAACTACGAGCAGTACTTC,CASSLARGNYEQYF
many,TRBJ2-2,TRBD2,TRBV5-1,TGCGCCAGCAGCCCCCGGACTAGCGGACTCACCGGGGAGCTGTTTTTT,CASSPRTSGLTGELFF
.,TRBJ2-5,TRBD2,TRBV7-8,TGTGCCAGCAGCTTACCGCGCCGACTAGCGGGAGGGCGGGAGACCCAGTACTTC,CASSLPRRLAGGRETQYF
few,TRBJ1-1,TRBD1,TRBV19,TGTGTCAGTGGGACAGGACTTCGTGAAGCTTTCTTT,CVSGTGLREAFF
.,TRBJ2-1,.,TRBV28,TGTGCCAGCAGTTCTGGGCTTCGCTCCTACAATGAGCAGTTCTTC,CASSSGLRSYNEQFF
few,TRBJ1-5,.,TRBV15,TGTGCCACCAGTGGCATATGGGGGACAAATCAGCCCCAGCATTTT,CATSGIWGTNQPQHF
.,TRBJ1-5,.,TRBV4-2,TGTGCCAGCAGCCAAGATAACGTAGGGGAGAATCAGCCCCAGCATTTT,CASSQDNVGENQPQHF
few,TRBJ2-7,TRBD2,TRBV7-2,TGTGCCAGCAGCACCCCGACTAGCGGGACTATCTCCTACGAGCAGTACTTC,CASSTPTSGTISYEQYF
few,TRBJ2-5,.,TRBV20-1,TGCAGTGCCTGGGGGCAGGGAACGGGGACCCAGTACTTC,CSAWGQGTGTQYF
many,TRBJ1-2,.,TRBV20-1,TGCAGTGCCACACGACAGGATGACTATGGCTACACCTTC,CSATRQDDYGYTF
.,TRBJ2-1,.,TRBV4-1,TGCGCCAGCAGCCAAGTTGACCTAGTAACGTACAATGAGCAGTTCTTC,CASSQVDLVTYNEQFF
many,TRBJ1-3,.,TRBV27,TGTGCCAGCGAACATTTCTCTGGAAACACCATATATTTT,CASEHFSGNTIYF
.,TRBJ2-1,.,TRBV5-1,TGCGCCAGCAGCTTGGCCAGGCCGTACAATGAGCAGTTCTTC,CASSLARPYNEQFF
.,TRBJ2-7,TRBD1,TRBV29-1,TGCAGCGTTAACGGACAGGGAGATTTCGACGAGCAGTACTTC,CSVNGQGDFDEQYF
many,TRBJ2-7,.,TRBV28,TGTGCCAGCAGTTTATCAGGAGGGGGCCCCGACGAGCAGTACTTC,CASSLSGGGPDEQYF
.,TRBJ2-1,TRBD2,TRBV7-3,TGTGCCAGCAGGTCCGGGACTAGCCTTTACAATGAGCAGTTCTTC,CASRSGTSLYNEQFF
.,TRBJ2-1,TRBD1,TRBV5-1,TGCGCCAGCAGCTTTTCTTCCGGGACAGTTAGACATGAGCAGTTCTTC,CASSFSSGTVRHEQFF
few,TRBJ2-2,.,TRBV28,TGTGCCAGCAAAAGTGGTAGGGAGCTGTTTTTT,CASKSGRELFF
.,TRBJ1-6,.,TRBV27,TGTGCCAGCAGTTTACGAGAGCCCCCGGTAGAGCCCCTCCACTTT,CASSLREPPVEPLHF
.,TRBJ1-2,.,TRBV21-1,TGTGCCAGCAGCAAAGCCCCGAGGCGGGGTGCGACTGGGGCGACTGACTACACCTTC,CASSKAPRRGATGATDYTF
few,TRBJ2-3,TRBD2,TRBV20-1,TGCAGCTGCCGCTCTAGCGGGAGGGCCGCGGGCACAGATACGCAGTATTTT,CSCRSSGRAAGTDTQYF
many,TRBJ1-2,.,TRBV4-1,TGCGCCAGCAGCCAAACCCAGGGAGGAGGATATGGCTACACCTTC,CASSQTQGGGYGYTF
few,TRBJ2-2,TRBD2,TRBV5-6,TGTGCCAGCAGCTTGTTAGGACTAGCGGTCGGGGAGCTGTTTTTT,CASSLLGLAVGELFF